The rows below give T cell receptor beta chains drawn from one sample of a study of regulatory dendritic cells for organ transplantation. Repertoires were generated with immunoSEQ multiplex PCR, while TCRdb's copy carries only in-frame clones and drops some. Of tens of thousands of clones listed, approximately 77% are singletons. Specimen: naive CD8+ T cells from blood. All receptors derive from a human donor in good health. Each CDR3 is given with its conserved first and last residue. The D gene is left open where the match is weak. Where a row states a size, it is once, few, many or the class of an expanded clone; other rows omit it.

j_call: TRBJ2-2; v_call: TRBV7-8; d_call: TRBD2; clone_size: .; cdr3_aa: CASSLGSGGGTRDTGELFF; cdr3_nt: TGTGCCAGCAGCTTAGGGTCCGGCGGGGGGACTCGGGACACCGGGGAGCTGTTTTTT
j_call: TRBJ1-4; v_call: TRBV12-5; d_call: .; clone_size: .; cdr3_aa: CASGSVASNNEKLFF; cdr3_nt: TGTGCTAGTGGTTCCGTGGCTTCCAATAATGAAAAACTGTTTTTT
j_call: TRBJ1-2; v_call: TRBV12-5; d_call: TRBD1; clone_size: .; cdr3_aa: CASGIQGALGYTF; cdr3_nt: TGTGCTAGTGGTATACAGGGGGCGCTTGGCTACACCTTC
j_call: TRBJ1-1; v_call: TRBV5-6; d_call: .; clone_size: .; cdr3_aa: CASSPGLNGGYTEAFF; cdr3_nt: TGTGCCAGCAGCCCGGGTTTGAACGGGGGGTACACTGAAGCTTTCTTT
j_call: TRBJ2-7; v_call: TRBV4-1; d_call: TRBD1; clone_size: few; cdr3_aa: CASSQDSGTGEYPYEQYF; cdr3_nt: TGCGCCAGCAGCCAAGATTCCGGGACAGGGGAATACCCCTACGAGCAGTACTTC
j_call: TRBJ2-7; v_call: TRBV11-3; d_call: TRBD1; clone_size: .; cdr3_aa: CASSSRQGTSYEQYF; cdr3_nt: TGTGCCAGCAGCTCCCGACAGGGAACCTCATACGAGCAGTACTTC
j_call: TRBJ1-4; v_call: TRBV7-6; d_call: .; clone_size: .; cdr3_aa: CASSLAPGTQNEKLFF; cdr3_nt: TGTGCCAGCAGCTTAGCGCCCGGGACTCAAAATGAAAAACTGTTTTTT
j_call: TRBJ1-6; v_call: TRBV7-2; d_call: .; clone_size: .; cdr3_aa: CASSLDIGHYNSPLHF; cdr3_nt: TGTGCCAGCAGCTTAGATATCGGACACTATAATTCACCCCTCCACTTT
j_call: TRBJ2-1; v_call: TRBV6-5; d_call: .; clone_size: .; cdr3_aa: CASSPIDYYNEQFF; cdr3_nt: TGTGCCAGCAGTCCGATTGACTACTACAATGAGCAGTTCTTC
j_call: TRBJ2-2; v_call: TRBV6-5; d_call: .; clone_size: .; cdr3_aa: CASSYSGAGTGELFF; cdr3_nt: TGTGCCAGCAGTTACTCGGGGGCTGGGACCGGGGAGCTGTTTTTT
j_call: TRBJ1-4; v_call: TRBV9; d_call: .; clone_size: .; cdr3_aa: CASSATGSTNEKLFF; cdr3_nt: TGTGCCAGCAGCGCCACAGGATCAACTAATGAAAAACTGTTTTTT
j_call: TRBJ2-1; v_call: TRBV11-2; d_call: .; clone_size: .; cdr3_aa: CASSLGAGEQFF; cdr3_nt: TGTGCCAGCAGCTTAGGGGCGGGGGAGCAGTTCTTC
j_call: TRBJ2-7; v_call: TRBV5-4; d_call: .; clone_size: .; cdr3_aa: CASSSPDTSYEQYF; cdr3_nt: TGTGCCAGCAGCTCCCCGGACACTTCCTACGAGCAGTACTTC
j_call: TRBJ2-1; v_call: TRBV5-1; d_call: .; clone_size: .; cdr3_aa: CASSPGKAYNEQFF; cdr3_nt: TGCGCCAGCAGCCCGGGAAAGGCCTACAATGAGCAGTTCTTC
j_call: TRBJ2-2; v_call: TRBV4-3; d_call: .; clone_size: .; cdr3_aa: CASSQGQGTSNGELFF; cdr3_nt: TGCGCCAGCAGCCAAGGCCAGGGGACCTCTAACGGGGAGCTGTTTTTT
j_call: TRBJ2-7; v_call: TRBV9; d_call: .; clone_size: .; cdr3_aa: CASSPLRASSYEQYF; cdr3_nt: TGTGCCAGCAGCCCCCTCAGGGCGAGCTCCTACGAGCAGTACTTC
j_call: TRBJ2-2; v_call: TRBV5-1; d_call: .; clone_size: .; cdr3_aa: CASSVDGNTGELFF; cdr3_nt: TGCGCCAGCAGCGTGGACGGGAACACCGGGGAGCTGTTTTTT
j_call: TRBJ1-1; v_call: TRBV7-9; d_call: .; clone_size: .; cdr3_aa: CATVLDLNTEAFF; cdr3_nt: TGTGCCACCGTACTCGATTTGAACACTGAAGCTTTCTTT
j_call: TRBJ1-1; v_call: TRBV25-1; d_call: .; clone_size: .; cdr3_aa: CASSGGGTEAFF; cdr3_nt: TGTGCCAGCAGTGGGGGGGGCACTGAAGCTTTCTTT
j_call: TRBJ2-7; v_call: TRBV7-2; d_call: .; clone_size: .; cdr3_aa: CASSTPEGRREQYF; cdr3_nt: TGTGCCAGCAGCACCCCGGAGGGGCGGAGGGAGCAGTACTTC
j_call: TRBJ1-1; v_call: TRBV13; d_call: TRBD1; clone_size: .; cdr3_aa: CASSLGQGANTEAFF; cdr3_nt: TGTGCCAGCAGCTTAGGACAGGGGGCGAACACTGAAGCTTTCTTT
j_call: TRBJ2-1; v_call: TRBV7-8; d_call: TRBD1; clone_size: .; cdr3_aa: CASSTPGQGRGMQFF; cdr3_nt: TGTGCCAGCAGCACTCCCGGACAGGGTAGAGGGATGCAGTTCTTC
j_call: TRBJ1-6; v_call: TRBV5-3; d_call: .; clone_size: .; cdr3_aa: CARSLVQGNSPLHF; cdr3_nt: TGTGCCAGAAGCTTGGTACAGGGAAACTCACCCCTCCACTTT
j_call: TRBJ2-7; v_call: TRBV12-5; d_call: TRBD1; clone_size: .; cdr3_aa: CASVSSGTGNHEQYF; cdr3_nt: TGTGCTAGTGTCTCCTCCGGGACAGGGAACCACGAGCAGTACTTC
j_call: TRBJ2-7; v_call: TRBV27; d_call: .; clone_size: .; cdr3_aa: CASQGQAAEQYF; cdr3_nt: TGTGCCAGCCAGGGACAAGCAGCCGAGCAGTACTTC
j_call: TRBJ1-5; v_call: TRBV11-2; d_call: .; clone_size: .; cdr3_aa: CASSSTGNQPQHF; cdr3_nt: TGTGCCAGCAGCTCTACGGGAAATCAGCCCCAGCATTTT
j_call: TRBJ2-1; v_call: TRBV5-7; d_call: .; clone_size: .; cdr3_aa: CASSLRQTQFSSSYNEQFF; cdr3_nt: TGTGCCAGCAGCTTGCGACAGACTCAATTTTCCAGCTCCTACAATGAGCAGTTCTTC
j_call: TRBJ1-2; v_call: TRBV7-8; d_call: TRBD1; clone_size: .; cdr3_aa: CASSLATGANYGYTF; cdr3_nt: TGTGCCAGCAGCTTAGCGACAGGGGCTAACTATGGCTACACCTTC
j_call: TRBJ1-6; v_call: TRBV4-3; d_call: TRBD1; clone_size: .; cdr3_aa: CASSQGTGVQSPLHF; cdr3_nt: TGCGCCAGCAGCCAAGGGACAGGTGTTCAGTCACCCCTCCACTTT
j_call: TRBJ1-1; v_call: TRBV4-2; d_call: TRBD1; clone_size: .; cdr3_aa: CASSQGGTGEAFF; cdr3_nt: TGTGCCAGCAGCCAAGGTGGGACAGGGGAAGCTTTCTTT
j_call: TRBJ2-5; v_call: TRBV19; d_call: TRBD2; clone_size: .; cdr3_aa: CASSDATSGLEETQYF; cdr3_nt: TGTGCCAGTAGTGACGCGACTAGCGGACTAGAAGAGACCCAGTACTTC
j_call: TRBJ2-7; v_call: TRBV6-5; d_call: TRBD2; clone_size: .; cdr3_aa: CASSLLGLAGVYEQYF; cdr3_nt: TGTGCCAGCAGTTTGCTCGGACTAGCGGGGGTGTACGAGCAGTACTTC
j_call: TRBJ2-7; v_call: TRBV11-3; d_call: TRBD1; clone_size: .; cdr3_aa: CASSSRDSASYEQYF; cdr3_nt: TGTGCCAGCAGCTCTAGGGACAGCGCCTCCTACGAGCAGTACTTC
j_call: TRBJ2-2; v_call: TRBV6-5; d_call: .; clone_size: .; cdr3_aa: CASSYFRAGELFF; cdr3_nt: TGTGCCAGCAGTTACTTCAGGGCCGGGGAGCTGTTTTTT
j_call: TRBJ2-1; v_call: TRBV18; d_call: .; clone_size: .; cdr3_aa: CASSSEEGANEQFF; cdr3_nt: TGTGCCAGCTCATCAGAGGAGGGGGCGAATGAGCAGTTCTTC
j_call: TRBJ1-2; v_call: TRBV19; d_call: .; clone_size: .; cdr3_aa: CASSASINYGYTF; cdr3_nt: TGTGCCAGTAGTGCGTCCATTAACTATGGCTACACCTTC
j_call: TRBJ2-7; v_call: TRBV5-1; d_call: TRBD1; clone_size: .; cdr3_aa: CASSLEGTGNYEQYF; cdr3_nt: TGCGCCAGCAGCTTGGAGGGGACAGGGAACTACGAGCAGTACTTC
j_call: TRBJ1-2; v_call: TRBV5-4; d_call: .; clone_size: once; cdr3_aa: CASSLDRDYGYTF; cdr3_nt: TGTGCCAGCAGCTTGGACAGAGACTATGGCTACACCTTC
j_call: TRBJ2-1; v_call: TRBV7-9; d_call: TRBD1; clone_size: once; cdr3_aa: CASSQRQGPEQFF; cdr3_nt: TGTGCCAGCAGCCAAAGACAGGGCCCTGAGCAGTTCTTC
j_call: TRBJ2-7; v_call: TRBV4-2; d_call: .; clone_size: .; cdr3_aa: CASSPGGIYEQYF; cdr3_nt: TGTGCCAGCAGTCCAGGGGGGATCTACGAGCAGTACTTC
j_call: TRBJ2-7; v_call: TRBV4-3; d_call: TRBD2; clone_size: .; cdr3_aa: CASSQDRGGGLLMEQYF; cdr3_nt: TGCGCCAGCAGCCAAGATAGGGGCGGGGGTCTCCTAATGGAGCAGTACTTC
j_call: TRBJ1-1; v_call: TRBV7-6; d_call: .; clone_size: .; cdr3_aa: CASSPEVNTEAFF; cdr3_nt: TGTGCCAGCAGCCCAGAGGTGAACACTGAAGCTTTCTTT
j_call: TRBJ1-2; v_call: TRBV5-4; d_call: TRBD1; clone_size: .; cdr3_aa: CASTRDRADYGYTF; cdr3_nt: TGTGCCAGCACCCGAGACAGGGCGGACTATGGCTACACCTTC
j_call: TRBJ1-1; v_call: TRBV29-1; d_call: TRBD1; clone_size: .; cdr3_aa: CSVGQGLYTEAFF; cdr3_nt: TGCAGCGTGGGACAGGGCTTGTACACTGAAGCTTTCTTT
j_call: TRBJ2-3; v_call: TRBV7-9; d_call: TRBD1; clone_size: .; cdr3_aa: CASSLTGANTDTQYF; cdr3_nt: TGTGCCAGCAGCTTAACAGGGGCGAACACAGATACGCAGTATTTT